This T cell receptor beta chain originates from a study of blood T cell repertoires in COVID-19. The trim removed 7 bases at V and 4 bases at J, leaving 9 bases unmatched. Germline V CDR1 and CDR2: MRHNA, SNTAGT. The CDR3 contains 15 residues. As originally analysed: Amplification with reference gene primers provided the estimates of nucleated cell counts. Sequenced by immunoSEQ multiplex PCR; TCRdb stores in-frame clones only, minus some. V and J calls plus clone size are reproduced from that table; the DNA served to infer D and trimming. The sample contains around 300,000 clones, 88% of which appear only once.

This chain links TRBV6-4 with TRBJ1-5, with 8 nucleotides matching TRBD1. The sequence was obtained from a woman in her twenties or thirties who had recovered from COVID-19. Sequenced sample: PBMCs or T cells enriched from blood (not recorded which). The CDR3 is CASTLSDRANQPQHF. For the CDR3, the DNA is TGTGCCAGCACCCTCTCGGACAGGGCTAATCAGCCCCAGCATTTT.